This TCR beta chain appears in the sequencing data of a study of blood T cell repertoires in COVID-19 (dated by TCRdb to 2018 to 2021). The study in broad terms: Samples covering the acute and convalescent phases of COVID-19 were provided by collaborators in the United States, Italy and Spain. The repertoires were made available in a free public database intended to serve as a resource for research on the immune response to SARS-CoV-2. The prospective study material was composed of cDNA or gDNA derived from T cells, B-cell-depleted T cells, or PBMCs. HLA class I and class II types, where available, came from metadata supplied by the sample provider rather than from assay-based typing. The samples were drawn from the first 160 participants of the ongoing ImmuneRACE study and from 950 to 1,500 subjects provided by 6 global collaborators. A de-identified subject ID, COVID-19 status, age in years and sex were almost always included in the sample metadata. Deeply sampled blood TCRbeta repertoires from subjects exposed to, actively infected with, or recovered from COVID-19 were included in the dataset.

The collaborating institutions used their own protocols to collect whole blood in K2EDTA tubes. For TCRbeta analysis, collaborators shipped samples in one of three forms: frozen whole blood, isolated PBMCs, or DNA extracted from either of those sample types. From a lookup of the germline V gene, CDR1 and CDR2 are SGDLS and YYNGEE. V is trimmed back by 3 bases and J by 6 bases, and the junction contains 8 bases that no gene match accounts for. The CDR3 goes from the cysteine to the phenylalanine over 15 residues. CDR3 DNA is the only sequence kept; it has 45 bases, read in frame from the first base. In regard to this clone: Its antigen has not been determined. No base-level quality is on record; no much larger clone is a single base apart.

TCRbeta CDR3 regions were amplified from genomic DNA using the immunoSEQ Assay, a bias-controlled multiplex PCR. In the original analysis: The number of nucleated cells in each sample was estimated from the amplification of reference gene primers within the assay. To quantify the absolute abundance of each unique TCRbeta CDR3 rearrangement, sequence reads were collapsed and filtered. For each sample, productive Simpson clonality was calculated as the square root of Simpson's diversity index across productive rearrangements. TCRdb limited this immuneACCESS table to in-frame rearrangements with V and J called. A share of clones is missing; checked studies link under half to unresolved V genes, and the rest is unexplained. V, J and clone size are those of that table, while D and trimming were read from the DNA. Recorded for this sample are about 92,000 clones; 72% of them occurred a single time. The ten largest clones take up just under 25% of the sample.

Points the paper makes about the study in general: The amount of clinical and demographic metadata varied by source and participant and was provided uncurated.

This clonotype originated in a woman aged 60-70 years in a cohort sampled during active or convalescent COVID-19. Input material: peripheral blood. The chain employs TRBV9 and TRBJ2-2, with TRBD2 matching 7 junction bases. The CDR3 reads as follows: CASSAGLVRAGELFF. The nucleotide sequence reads TGTGCCAGCAGCGCAGGACTAGTGCGGGCCGGGGAGCTGTTTTTT.